This TCR beta chain originates from a study of blood T cell repertoires in COVID-19. Turning to the study itself: T cells, B-cell-depleted T cells, or PBMCs provided the cDNA or gDNA that served as material.

As originally analysed: Counts of nucleated cells, estimated from reference gene primer amplification, were obtained. Clones were read by immunoSEQ multiplex PCR, and TCRdb kept only the in-frame ones, dropping some. The DNA was the basis for D and trimming; V, J and clone size are from that table. The sample records some 290,000 clones, 89% being singletons. CDR1 and CDR2 (germline): SQVTM, ANQGSEA. Trimming shortened V by 4 bases and J by 5 bases, and 15 bases separated the two germline ends. CDR3 size: 13 residues. The specimen sequenced was peripheral blood. V gene TRBV29-1 combines with J gene TRBJ2-7; weak D call: TRBD2 (6 bases). The sequence came from a woman aged 25 to 39 with COVID-19, enrolled during active disease. CDR3 nucleotide sequence: TGCAGCGTTGGACTAGGGAAGCGCGACGAGCAGTACTTC. It translates to CSVGLGKRDEQYF.